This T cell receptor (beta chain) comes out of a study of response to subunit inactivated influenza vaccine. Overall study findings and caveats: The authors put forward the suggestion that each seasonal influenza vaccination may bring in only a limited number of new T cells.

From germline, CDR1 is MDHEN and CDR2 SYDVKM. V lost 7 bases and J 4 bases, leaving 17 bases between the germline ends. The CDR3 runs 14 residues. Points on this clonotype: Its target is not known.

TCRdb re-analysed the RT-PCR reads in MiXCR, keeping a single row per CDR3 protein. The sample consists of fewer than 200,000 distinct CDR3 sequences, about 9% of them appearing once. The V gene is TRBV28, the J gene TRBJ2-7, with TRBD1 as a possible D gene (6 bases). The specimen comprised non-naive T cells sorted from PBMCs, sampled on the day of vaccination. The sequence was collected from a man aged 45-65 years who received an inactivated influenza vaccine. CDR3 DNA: TGTGCCAGCAACGCGTACGGGGACACTTACGAGCAGTACTTC. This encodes CASNAYGDTYEQYF. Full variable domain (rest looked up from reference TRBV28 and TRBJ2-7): DVKVTQSSRYLVKRTGEKVFLECVQDMDHENMFWYRQDPGLGLRLIYFSYDVKMKEKGDIPEGYSVSREKKERFSLILESASTNQTSMYLCASNAYGDTYEQYFGPGTRLTVT.